Each of the 12 T cell receptor beta chains below was sequenced from the same sample in a study of T cell responses to AZD1222 COVID-19 vaccine. Assay used: immunoSEQ multiplex PCR; TCRdb lists only in-frame clones, some missing. Here the sample spans 65,000 to 100,000 clones, about nine tenths being singletons. The sample in question was peripheral blood, obtained 28 days after the second AZD1222 dose. The receptors shown here come from an adult who received the AZD1222 COVID-19 vaccine.

The V and J genes are TRBV6-5 and TRBJ1-1, with D possibly TRBD1 on 6 matching bases. Trimming shortened V by 5 bases and J by 6 bases, and 19 bases separated the two germline ends. Germline V CDR1 and CDR2: MNHEY, SVGAGI. The CDR3 totals 15 residues. The DNA of the CDR3 is TGTGCCAGCAGTACTGGGAAACAGGGTTTTGCTGAAGCTTTCTTT. This sequence encodes CASSTGKQGFAEAFF.

The chain combines TRBV7-8 with TRBJ2-7; weak D call: TRBD1 (5 bases). The V and J ends lost 3 bases and 3 bases respectively, with 9 bases between them. Germline-derived CDR1 and CDR2 are SGHVS and FQNEAQ. CDR3 size: 13 residues. CDR3 protein: CASSFPRGYEQYF. The CDR3 DNA reads TGTGCCAGCAGCTTTCCAAGGGGCTACGAGCAGTACTTC. Together with reference TRBV7-8 and TRBJ2-7, the CDR3 gives the full variable domain: GAGVSQSPRYKVAKRGQDVALRCDPISGHVSLFWYQQALGQGPEFLTYFQNEAQLDKSGLPSDRFFAERPEGSVSTLKIQRTQQEDSAVYLCASSFPRGYEQYFGPGTRLTVT.

The chain joins TRBV7-2 to TRBJ1-1, with a possible D match to TRBD1 (6 bases). V lost 5 bases to trimming and J lost 1 base, with 17 bases between them. CDR1 and CDR2 (germline): SGHTA, FQGNSA. The CDR3 extends over 16 amino acids. The CDR3 loop reads CASSASPGVGNTEAFF. CDR3 DNA sequence: TGTGCCAGCAGCGCTTCCCCAGGGGTAGGGAACACTGAAGCTTTCTTT.

V and J are TRBV7-2 and TRBJ2-5; TRBD2 agrees at 9 bases. This CDR3 has 16 residues. Germline CDR1 is SGHTA and CDR2 is FQGNSA. V dropped 1 base and J dropped 4; count of bases not matched to a gene: 7. The CDR3 bases are TGTGCCAGCAGCTTAGAGCTAGCGGGACCAGGAGAGACCCAGTACTTC. Translating gives CASSLELAGPGETQYF.

This clone was found a few times. This sample includes further DNA sequences coding for the same CDR3. The chain employs TRBV12-5 and TRBJ2-1; D remains unclear. V lost 2 bases and J 6 bases, leaving 5 bases between the germline ends. This CDR3 comprises 12 residues. Germline V gives CDR1 LGHNT, CDR2 FRNRAP. CDR3 in amino acids: CASGLLGNEQFF. The CDR3 DNA reads TGTGCTAGTGGTTTGTTGGGCAATGAGCAGTTCTTC.

The genes are TRBV7-7 and TRBJ2-5; 10 nucleotides align to TRBD1. The length of the CDR3 is 15 residues. CDR1 and CDR2 (germline): SSHAT, FNYEAQ (reference sequence). The V and J ends lost 3 bases and 1 base, in that order; junction bases with no gene match: 2. The CDR3 region is CASSLDRGSQETQYF. The CDR3, as DNA: TGTGCCAGCAGCTTGGACAGGGGGTCCCAAGAGACCCAGTACTTC.

The chain joins TRBV19 to TRBJ1-5; 9 bases are shared with TRBD1. The trim removed 8 bases at V and 3 bases at J, leaving 2 bases unmatched. This CDR3 contains 13 residues. Germline-derived CDR1 and CDR2 are LNHDA and SQIVND (reference sequence). The CDR3 region is CASEQGANQPQHF. The DNA of the CDR3 is TGTGCCAGTGAACAGGGGGCCAATCAGCCCCAGCATTTT.

The J gene is TRBJ2-3, the V gene TRBV6-5, with TRBD2 as a possible D gene (5 bases). The CDR3 runs to 14 residues. The ends were cut back, 2 bases at V and 3 bases at J, with 9 bases in the middle. Germline lookup yields CDR1 MNHEY and CDR2 SVGAGI. The CDR3, as DNA: TGTGCCAGCAGTTACAGTGGGGAGACAGATACGCAGTATTTT. Translation gives CASSYSGETDTQYF.

The chain has TRBV3-1 (or the pseudogene TRBV3-2) and TRBJ1-5, with D maybe TRBD1 (5 bases). This CDR3 spans 15 amino acids. In germline, CDR1 is LGHDT, CDR2 YNNKEL (reference sequence). The V gene lost 1 base and the J gene lost 2 bases, with 9 bases spanning the gap. The CDR3 DNA reads as TGTGCCAGCAGCCAAGGAGGGGTCGGCAATCAGCCCCAGCATTTT. Its protein product is CASSQGGVGNQPQHF.

This clone occurred once. J is TRBJ2-2 and V is TRBV7-3; the D call may be TRBD1 or TRBD2 (5 bases each). Trimming took 4 bases from V and 5 from J, leaving 11 bases between them. Per germline, CDR1 SGHTA and CDR2 FQGTGA. This CDR3 region has 14 residues. CDR3 sequence: CASSSLGDTGELFF. The CDR3 coding sequence is TGTGCCAGCAGCTCTCTGGGGGATACCGGGGAGCTGTTTTTT. The whole variable domain, filled in from reference TRBV7-3 and TRBJ2-2, reads GAGVSQTPSNKVTEKGKYVELRCDPISGHTALYWYRQSLGQGPEFLIYFQGTGAADDSGLPNDRFFAVRPEGSVSTLKIQRTERGDSAVYLCASSSLGDTGELFFGEGSRLTVL.

The chain uses TRBV5-8 and TRBJ1-5; D ambiguous. The CDR3 is made up of 13 amino acids. Germline loops: CDR1 SGHTS, CDR2 YDEGEE. As DNA, the CDR3 is TGTGCTCAGCTTGGGGAGGGCGGCCAGCCCCAGCATTTT. It yields the protein CAQLGEGGQPQHF.

The chain has TRBV4-1 and TRBJ2-1; possible D gene TRBD2, 6 bases. CDR1 is MGHRA and CDR2 is YSYEKL in the germline V gene. V was trimmed by 4 bases and J by 9 bases, leaving 13 bases between them. The CDR3 contains 13 residues. CDR3 region: CASSPEGDLEQFF. The CDR3 DNA follows: TGCGCCAGCAGCCCGGAGGGCGACCTTGAGCAGTTCTTC.